This TCR beta chain is drawn from a study of memory CD4+ T cells and cytomegalovirus serostatus. Overall study: Healthy Belgian adult donors included several CMV-positive and 20 to 30 CMV-negative people. The study's findings and limits: Each of fewer than 80 CMV-associated TCRbeta sequences occurred in one to five individuals. Suggested: most of the CMV-linked TCR signature lies in CD4+ memory cells.

Germline CDR1 is MNHEY and CDR2 is SMNVEV (reference sequence). V was clipped by 5 bases and J by 6 bases; unmatched bases: 6. CDR3 size: 16 residues. This clone turned up a few times. Its antigen is still unknown. The sort gate was single viable CD3+CD4+CD8-CD45RO+ cells for memory CD4+ T cells. Methods used by the authors: After removing out-of-frame reads, over 2 million distinct TCRbeta sequences remained. Clones were read by immunoSEQ multiplex PCR, and TCRdb kept only the in-frame ones, dropping some. The DNA gave D and trimming, while V, J and clone size come from that table. The data show about 58,000 clones, with approximately 82% seen just once and roughly 0.5% held by the top ten.

This TCR came from an adult in good health and CMV-seronegative. Some clones in this sample may be carry-over from other donors' samples. The sample consisted of memory CD4+ T cells from blood. The chain uses TRBV27 and TRBJ2-2; 13 bases map to TRBD2. The chain's CDR3 is CASSPPGLAGAGELFF. Written as DNA, the CDR3 is TGTGCCAGCAGTCCTCCCGGACTAGCGGGAGCCGGGGAGCTGTTTTTT.